This TCR beta chain was documented in a study of T cells in Graves' hyperthyroidism and ophthalmopathy. V was trimmed by 2 bases and J by 5 bases, leaving 15 bases between them. Germline V gene sequence: CDR1 MDHEN, CDR2 SYDVKM. The length of the CDR3 is 15 residues. Each 10 ml fresh peripheral blood draw supplied the PBMCs. This clonotype came up a few times. Regions amplified from RNA transcripts were the TCR beta CDR3 regions. HTBI primers drove first-round RT-PCR of the TCR CDR3. TCRdb re-called the multiplex PCR reads through MiXCR, storing one row per CDR3 protein. This table holds some 600,000 distinct CDR3 sequences, approximately 13% found once.

The source material was blood. V usage is TRBV28 and J usage is TRBJ1-2; possible D gene TRBD1, 6 bases. This sequence originates from a woman aged 30 to 39 with Graves' hyperthyroidism that later progressed to Graves' ophthalmopathy. The DNA of the CDR3 is TGTGCCAGCAGTTTAGAATCTGGGCAGGGGTATGGCTACACCTTC. Residues: CASSLESGQGYGYTF.